The clone carrying this TCR beta chain has only a few counts. In germline, CDR1 is PRHDT, CDR2 FYEKMQ (reference sequence). The germline V and J ends were trimmed by 2 bases and 0 bases, with 9 bases remaining between them. This CDR3 is 15 amino acids long. This table comes from immunoSEQ multiplex PCR, and its TCRdb copy is limited to in-frame clones, with some not included. This table has some 57,000 clones, over 65% appearing once. The time point: pretreatment peripheral blood. These data come from a study of PD-L1 blockade in urothelial cancer. This material consisted of PBMCs, taken around atezolizumab (anti-PD-L1) treatment. The TCR sequence derives from a man in his fifties with urothelial cancer. The chain uses TRBV13 and TRBJ2-3, with D possibly matching TRBD2 (5 bases). The CDR3 here is CASSLIASSTDTQYF. DNA for the CDR3: TGTGCCAGCAGCTTAATAGCGTCCAGCACAGATACGCAGTATTTT.